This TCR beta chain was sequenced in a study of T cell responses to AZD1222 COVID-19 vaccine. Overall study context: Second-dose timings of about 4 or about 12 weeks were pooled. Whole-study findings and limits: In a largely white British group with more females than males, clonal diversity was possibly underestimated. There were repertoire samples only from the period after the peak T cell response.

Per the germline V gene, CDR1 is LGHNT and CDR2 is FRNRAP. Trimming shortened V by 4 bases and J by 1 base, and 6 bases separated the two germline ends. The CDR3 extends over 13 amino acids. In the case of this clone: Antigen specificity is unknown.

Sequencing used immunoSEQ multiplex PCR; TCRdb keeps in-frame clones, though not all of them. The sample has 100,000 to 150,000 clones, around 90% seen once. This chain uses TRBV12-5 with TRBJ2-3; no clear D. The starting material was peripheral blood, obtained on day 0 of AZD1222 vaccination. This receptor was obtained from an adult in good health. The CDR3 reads CASGSSGTDTQYF. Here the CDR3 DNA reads TGTGCTAGTGGTTCGAGCGGCACAGATACGCAGTATTTT.